This TCR beta chain was recovered during a study of blood T cell repertoires in COVID-19 (dated by TCRdb to the early 2020s). In terms of the full investigation: Collaborator samples came from the United States, Italy and Spain and covered acute and convalescent phases of COVID-19. Where available, HLA class I and class II types were obtained from metadata supplied by the sample provider rather than from assay-based typing. The material from the prospective study consisted of cDNA or gDNA derived from T cells, B-cell-depleted T cells, or PBMCs. Deeply sampled blood TCRbeta repertoires from subjects exposed to, actively infected with, or recovered from COVID-19 were included in the dataset. A de-identified subject ID, COVID-19 status, age in years and sex were almost always included in the sample metadata. The repertoires were made available in a free public database intended to serve as a resource for research on the immune response to SARS-CoV-2. Samples came from the ongoing ImmuneRACE study (first 160 participants) plus 1,254 subjects from 6 global collaborators. Findings and caveats that apply to the study as a whole: Clinical and demographic metadata were provided uncurated, with the amount varying by source and participant.

Its CDR3 holds 14 amino acids, cysteine through phenylalanine. Only the CDR3 DNA is retained, 42 bases long and in frame from the first base. For CDR1 and CDR2, the germline V gene (reference sequence) lists LNHDA and SQIVND. Unmatched junction bases come to 6, with V trimmed by 6 bases and J by 5 bases. Worth noting for this clone: It has no known antigen specificity. The record has no base qualities; no much larger clone is one base away.

Participants in the prospective study were aged about 18 to 89 years, lived in under 30 United States geographic areas, and enrolled through a virtual design. To assign participants to cohorts, the prospective study relied on clinical history that participants themselves reported in a screening survey and a study questionnaire. In the prospective study, mobile phlebotomists collected whole blood, serum and a nasopharyngeal or oropharyngeal swab from each participant. Participants in the prospective study had the option to provide additional blood draws and questionnaires over an approximately 2-month period. Prospective study blood samples were shipped either frozen or at room temperature before DNA extraction. The immunoSEQ Assay, a bias-controlled multiplex PCR, was used to amplify TCRbeta CDR3 regions from genomic DNA. Under the source paper's analysis protocol: Nucleated cell counts per sample were estimated from amplification of reference gene primers within the assay. Sequence reads were collapsed and filtered to measure the absolute abundance of every unique TCRbeta CDR3 rearrangement. For each sample, productive Simpson clonality was calculated as the square root of Simpson's diversity index over productive rearrangements. This is the immuneACCESS table as TCRdb keeps it, with only in-frame sequences that have V and J called. A part of the clones is gone; compared with another copy, unresolved V genes explain less than half, and the rest is unexplained. V and J calls and clone size are copied from that table; D and trimming were computed from the DNA. In this sample the table shows roughly 190,000 clones, approximately 82% of which occur a single time. More than 4% of the sample is in the top ten clones.

Sequencing input: PBMCs or T cells enriched from blood (not recorded which). The chain is encoded by TRBV19 joined to TRBJ2-5; a stretch of 10 junction bases matches TRBD2. The sequence derives from a woman aged 60-75 years with acute COVID-19. The encoded CDR3 is CASRERGGLETQYF. The DNA sequence follows: TGTGCCAGTAGAGAGCGGGGGGGCCTGGAGACCCAGTACTTC.